The source of this T cell receptor (beta chain) is a study of cytomegalovirus exposure and HLA in healthy donors. The PCR ran on 60 Vbeta and 13 Jbeta primers. TCRdb's table, derived via immunoSEQ multiplex PCR, lists solely in-frame clones and lacks some. The sample has around 79,000 clones, around 70% seen once. Germline-derived CDR1 and CDR2 are SNHLY and FYNNEI. V was pared by 4 bases and J by 3 bases, with 5 bases between. The CDR3 is 12 amino acids. The sequenced sample was PBMCs. The chain is built from TRBV2 and TRBJ2-3, with D hard to call. This TCR came from a woman aged 40 to 55 in good health and CMV-seropositive. The CDR3 DNA sequence: TGTGCCAGCAGTGGGCGGACAGATACGCAGTATTTT. It specifies CASSGRTDTQYF. Combining the CDR3 with reference TRBV2 and TRBJ2-3 gives the whole variable domain EPEVTQTPSHQVTQMGQEVILRCVPISNHLYFYWYRQILGQKVEFLVSFYNNEISEKSEIFDDQFSVERPDGSNFTLKIRSTKLEDSAMYFCASSGRTDTQYFGPGTRLTVL.